What follows is one T cell receptor (beta chain) and its context. Antigen unknown. PCR involved 60 Vbeta and 13 Jbeta primers. Profiled with immunoSEQ multiplex PCR; TCRdb holds only in-frame clones, not every one. The table shows under 150,000 clones, with approximately 67% occurring only once. The data were taken from a study of cytomegalovirus exposure and HLA in healthy donors. In the study overall: Out of roughly 170 million T cells, an earlier analysis found 117 million unique TCR beta sequences in total.

This CDR3 has 17 amino acids. Germline trimming cut 6 bases from V and 5 bases from J; bases unmatched to any gene: 18. Germline V lookup: CDR1 SQVTM, CDR2 ANQGSEA. Study observations and caveats: By HLA locus, TCR association rates varied in a later analysis, with DRB1 showing the most and HLA-C the fewest. Several of the most significant clusters were apparently associated with common viral pathogens in a later analysis. In most subjects, TCR beta sequences reportedly gave accurate predictions of HLA-A and HLA-B alleles.

V gene TRBV29-1 combines with J gene TRBJ2-2, with 7 bases fitting TRBD2. Material: PBMCs. The TCR sequence derives from a man aged 18-30 years in good health and CMV-seropositive. The CDR3 is CSVQEPSGATGTGELFF. In nucleotides, the CDR3 is TGCAGCGTCCAAGAGCCCAGCGGGGCCACCGGGACCGGGGAGCTGTTTTTT.